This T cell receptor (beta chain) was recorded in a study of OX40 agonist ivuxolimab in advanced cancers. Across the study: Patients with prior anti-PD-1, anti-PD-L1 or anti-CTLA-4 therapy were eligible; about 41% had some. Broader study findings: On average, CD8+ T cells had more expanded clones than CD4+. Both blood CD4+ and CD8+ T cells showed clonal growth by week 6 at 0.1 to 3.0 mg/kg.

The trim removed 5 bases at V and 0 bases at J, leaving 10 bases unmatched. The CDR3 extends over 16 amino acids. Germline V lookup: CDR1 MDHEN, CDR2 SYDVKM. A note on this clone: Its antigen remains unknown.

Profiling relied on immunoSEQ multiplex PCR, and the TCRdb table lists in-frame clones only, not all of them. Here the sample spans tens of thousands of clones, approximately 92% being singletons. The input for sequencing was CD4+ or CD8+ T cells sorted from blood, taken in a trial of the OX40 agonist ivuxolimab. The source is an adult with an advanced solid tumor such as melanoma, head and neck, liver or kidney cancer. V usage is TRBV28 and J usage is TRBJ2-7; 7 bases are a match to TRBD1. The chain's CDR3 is CASSGTPGQPSYEQYF. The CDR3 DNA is TGTGCCAGCAGTGGGACGCCGGGACAGCCCTCCTACGAGCAGTACTTC.